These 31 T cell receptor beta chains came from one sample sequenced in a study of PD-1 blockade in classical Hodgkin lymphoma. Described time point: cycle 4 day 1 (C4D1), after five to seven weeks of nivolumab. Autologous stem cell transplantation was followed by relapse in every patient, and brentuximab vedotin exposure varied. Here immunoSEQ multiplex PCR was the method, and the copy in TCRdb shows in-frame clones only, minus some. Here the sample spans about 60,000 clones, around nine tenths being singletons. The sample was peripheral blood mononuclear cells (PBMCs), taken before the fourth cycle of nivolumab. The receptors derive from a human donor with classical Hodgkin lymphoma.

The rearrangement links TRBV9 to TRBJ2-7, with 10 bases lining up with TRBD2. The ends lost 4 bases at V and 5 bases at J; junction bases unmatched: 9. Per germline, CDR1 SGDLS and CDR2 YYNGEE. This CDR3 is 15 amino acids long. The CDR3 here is CASSPRAGGPNEQYF. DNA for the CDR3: TGTGCCAGCAGCCCCAGAGCGGGAGGGCCGAACGAGCAGTACTTC.

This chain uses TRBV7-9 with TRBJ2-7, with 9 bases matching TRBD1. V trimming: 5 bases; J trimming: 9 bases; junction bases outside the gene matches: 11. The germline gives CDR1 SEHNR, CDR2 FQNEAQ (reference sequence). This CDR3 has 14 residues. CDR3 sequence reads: CASSPRTGEMRQYF. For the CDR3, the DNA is TGTGCCAGCAGCCCTCGGACAGGGGAAATGCGGCAGTACTTC. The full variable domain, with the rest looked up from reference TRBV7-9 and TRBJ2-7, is DTGVSQNPRHKITKRGQNVTFRCDPISEHNRLYWYRQTLGQGPEFLTYFQNEAQLEKSRLLSDRFSAERPKGSFSTLEIQRTEQGDSAMYLCASSPRTGEMRQYFGPGTRLTVT.

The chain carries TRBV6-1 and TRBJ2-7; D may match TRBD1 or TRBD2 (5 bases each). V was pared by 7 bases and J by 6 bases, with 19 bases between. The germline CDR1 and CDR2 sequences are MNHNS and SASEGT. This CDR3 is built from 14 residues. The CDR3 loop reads CASNSGRVEGEQYF. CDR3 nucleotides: TGTGCCAGCAATTCAGGGCGGGTAGAAGGCGAGCAGTACTTC.

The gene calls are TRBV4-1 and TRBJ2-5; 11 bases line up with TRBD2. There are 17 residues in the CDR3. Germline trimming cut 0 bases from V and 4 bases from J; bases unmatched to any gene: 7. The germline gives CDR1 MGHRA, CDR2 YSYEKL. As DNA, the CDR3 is TGCGCCAGCAGCCAAGATTACCTAGCGGGGGGTCGAGAGACCCAGTACTTC. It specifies CASSQDYLAGGRETQYF.

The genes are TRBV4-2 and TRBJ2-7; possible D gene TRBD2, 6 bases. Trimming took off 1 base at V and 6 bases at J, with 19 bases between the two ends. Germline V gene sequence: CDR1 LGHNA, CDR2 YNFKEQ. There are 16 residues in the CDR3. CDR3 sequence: CASSQGGAGYGSEQYF. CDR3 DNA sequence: TGTGCCAGCAGCCAAGGTGGAGCGGGTTACGGAAGCGAGCAGTACTTC.

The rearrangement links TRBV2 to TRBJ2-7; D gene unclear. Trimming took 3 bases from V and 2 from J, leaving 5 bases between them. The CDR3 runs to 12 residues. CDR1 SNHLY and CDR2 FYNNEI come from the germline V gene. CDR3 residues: CASSDLAYEQYF. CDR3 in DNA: TGTGCCAGCAGTGATCTGGCCTACGAGCAGTACTTC. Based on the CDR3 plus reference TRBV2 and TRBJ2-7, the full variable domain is EPEVTQTPSHQVTQMGQEVILRCVPISNHLYFYWYRQILGQKVEFLVSFYNNEISEKSEIFDDQFSVERPDGSNFTLKIRSTKLEDSAMYFCASSDLAYEQYFGPGTRLTVT.

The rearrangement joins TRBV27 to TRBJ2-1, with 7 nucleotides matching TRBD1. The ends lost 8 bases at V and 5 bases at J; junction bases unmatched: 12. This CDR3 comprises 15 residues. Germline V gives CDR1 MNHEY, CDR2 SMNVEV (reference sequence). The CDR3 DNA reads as TGTGCCAGCTGGGGTCCCGGGACAGTCGACAATGAGCAGTTCTTC. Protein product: CASWGPGTVDNEQFF.

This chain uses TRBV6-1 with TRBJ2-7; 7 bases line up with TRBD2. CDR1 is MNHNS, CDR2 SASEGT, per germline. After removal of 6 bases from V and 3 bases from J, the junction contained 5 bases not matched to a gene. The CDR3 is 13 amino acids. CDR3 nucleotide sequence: TGTGCCAGCAGGACTAGCCGTCACTACGAGCAGTACTTC. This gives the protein CASRTSRHYEQYF.

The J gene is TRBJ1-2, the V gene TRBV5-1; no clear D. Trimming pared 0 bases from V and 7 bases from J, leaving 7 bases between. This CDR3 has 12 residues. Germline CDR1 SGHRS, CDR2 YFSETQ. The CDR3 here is CASSLERGGYTF. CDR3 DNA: TGCGCCAGCAGCTTGGAGCGGGGTGGCTACACCTTC.

The chain's CDR3 is CASSLGQGITEAFF. CDR3 nucleotide sequence: TGCGCCAGCAGCTTAGGACAGGGGATCACTGAAGCTTTCTTT. The rearrangement joins TRBV5-1 to TRBJ1-1, with TRBD1 matching over 9 bases. With 2 bases clipped from V and 4 bases from J, the junction kept 3 bases outside the gene matches. This CDR3 spans 14 amino acids. CDR1 is SGHRS, CDR2 YFSETQ, per germline. Drawing the rest from reference TRBV5-1 and TRBJ1-1, the complete variable domain is KAGVTQTPRYLIKTRGQQVTLSCSPISGHRSVSWYQQTPGQGLQFLFEYFSETQRNKGNFPGRFSGRQFSNSRSEMNVSTLELGDSALYLCASSLGQGITEAFFGQGTRLTVV.

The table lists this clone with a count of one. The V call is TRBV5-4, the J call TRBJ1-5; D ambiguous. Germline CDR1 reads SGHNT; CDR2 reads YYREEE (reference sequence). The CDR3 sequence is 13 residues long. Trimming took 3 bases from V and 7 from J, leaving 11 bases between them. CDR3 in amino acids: CASSSVEGQPQHF. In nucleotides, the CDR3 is TGTGCCAGCAGCTCAGTGGAGGGACAGCCCCAGCATTTT. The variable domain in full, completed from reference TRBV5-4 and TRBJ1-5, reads ETGVTQSPTHLIKTRGQQVTLRCSSQSGHNTVSWYQQALGQGPQFIFQYYREEENGRGNFPPRFSGLQFPNYSSELNVNALELDDSALYLCASSSVEGQPQHFGDGTRLSIL.

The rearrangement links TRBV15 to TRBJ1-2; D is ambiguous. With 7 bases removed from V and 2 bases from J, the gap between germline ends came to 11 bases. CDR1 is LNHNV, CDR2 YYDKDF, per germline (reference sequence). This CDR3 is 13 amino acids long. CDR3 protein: CATTPLGNYGYTF. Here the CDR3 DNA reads TGTGCCACCACGCCCCTGGGAAACTATGGCTACACCTTC. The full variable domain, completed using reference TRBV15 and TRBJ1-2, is DAMVIQNPRYQVTQFGKPVTLSCSQTLNHNVMYWYQQKSSQAPKLLFHYYDKDFNNEADTPDNFQSRRPNTSFCFLDIRSPGLGDTAMYLCATTPLGNYGYTFGSGTRLTVV.

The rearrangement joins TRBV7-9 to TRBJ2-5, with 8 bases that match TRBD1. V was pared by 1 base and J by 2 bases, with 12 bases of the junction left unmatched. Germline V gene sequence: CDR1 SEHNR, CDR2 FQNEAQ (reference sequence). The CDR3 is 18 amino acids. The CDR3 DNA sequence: TGTGCCAGCAGCTTAGATCCCGGGTGGACAGGGAGGCAAGAGACCCAGTACTTC. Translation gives CASSLDPGWTGRQETQYF.

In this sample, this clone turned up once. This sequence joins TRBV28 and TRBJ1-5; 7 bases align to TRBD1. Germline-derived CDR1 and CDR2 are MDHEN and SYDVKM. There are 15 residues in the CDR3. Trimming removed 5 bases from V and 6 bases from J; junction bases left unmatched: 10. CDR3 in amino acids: CASSPDRVGRQPQHF. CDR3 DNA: TGTGCCAGCAGTCCAGACAGGGTAGGGCGTCAGCCCCAGCATTTT.

CDR3 sequence reads: CASSPGTGVTPLHF. CDR3 DNA sequence: TGTGCCAGCAGCCCCGGGACAGGGGTCACACCCCTCCACTTT. The chain has TRBV7-2 and TRBJ1-6, with 10 bases identical to TRBD1. V was clipped by 5 bases and J by 11 bases; unmatched bases: 6. This CDR3 spans 14 amino acids. Germline loops: CDR1 SGHTA, CDR2 FQGNSA. The complete variable domain, with remaining parts taken from reference TRBV7-2 and TRBJ1-6, reads GAGVSQSPSNKVTEKGKDVELRCDPISGHTALYWYRQSLGQGLEFLIYFQGNSAPDKSGLPSDRFSAERTGGSVSTLTIQRTQQEDSAVYLCASSPGTGVTPLHFGNGTRLTVT.

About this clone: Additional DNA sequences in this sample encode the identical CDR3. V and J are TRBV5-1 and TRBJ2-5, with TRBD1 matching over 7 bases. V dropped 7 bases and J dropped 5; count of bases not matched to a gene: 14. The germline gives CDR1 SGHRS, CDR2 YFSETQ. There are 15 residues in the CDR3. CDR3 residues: CASHPGGSLQETQYF. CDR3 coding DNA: TGCGCCAGCCATCCAGGGGGTAGTCTCCAGGAGACCCAGTACTTC.

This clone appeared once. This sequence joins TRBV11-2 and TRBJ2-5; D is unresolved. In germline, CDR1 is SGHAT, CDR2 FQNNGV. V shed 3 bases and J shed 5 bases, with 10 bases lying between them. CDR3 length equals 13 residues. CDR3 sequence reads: CASSFSPEETQYF. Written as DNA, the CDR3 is TGTGCCAGCAGCTTCTCCCCTGAGGAGACCCAGTACTTC.

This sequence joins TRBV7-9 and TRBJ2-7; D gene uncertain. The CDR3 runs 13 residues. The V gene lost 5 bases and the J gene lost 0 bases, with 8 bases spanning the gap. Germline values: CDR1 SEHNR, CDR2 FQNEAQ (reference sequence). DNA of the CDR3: TGTGCCAGCAGCCCAGGTGCCTCCTACGAGCAGTACTTC. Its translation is CASSPGASYEQYF.

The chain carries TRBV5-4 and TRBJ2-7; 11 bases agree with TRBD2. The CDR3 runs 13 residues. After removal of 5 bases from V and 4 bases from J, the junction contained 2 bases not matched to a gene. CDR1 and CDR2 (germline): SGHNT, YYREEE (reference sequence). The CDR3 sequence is CASRTSGGYEQYF. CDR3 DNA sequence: TGTGCCAGCAGAACTAGCGGGGGTTACGAGCAGTACTTC.

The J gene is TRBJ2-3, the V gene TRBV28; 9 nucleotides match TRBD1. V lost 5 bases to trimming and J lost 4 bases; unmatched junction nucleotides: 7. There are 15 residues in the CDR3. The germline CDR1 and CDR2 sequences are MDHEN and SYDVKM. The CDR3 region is CASSGTGKRADTQYF. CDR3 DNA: TGTGCCAGCAGTGGGACAGGGAAGCGGGCAGATACGCAGTATTTT.

CDR3 sequence reads: CAWKGSDRSYEQYF. The DNA of the CDR3 is TGTGCCTGGAAGGGATCCGACAGATCCTACGAGCAGTACTTC. This chain connects TRBV30 to TRBJ2-7; D possibly corresponds to TRBD1 (5 bases). Germline CDR1 GTSNPN, CDR2 SVGIG (reference sequence). This CDR3 has 14 amino acids. Trimming took 4 bases from V and 1 from J, leaving 14 bases between them.

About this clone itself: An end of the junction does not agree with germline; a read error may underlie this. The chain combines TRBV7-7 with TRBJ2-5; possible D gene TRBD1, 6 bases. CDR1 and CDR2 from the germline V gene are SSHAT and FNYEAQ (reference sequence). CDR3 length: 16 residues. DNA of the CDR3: TGTGCTAGCAGCTTGGGACACACCAGACAGGAAGAGACCCAGTACTTC. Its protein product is CASSLGHTRQEETQYF.

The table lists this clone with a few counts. The CDR3 DNA sequence: TGTGCCAGCAGTTTATCGCCGGCCCAAGAGACCCAGTACTTC. Translated: CASSLSPAQETQYF. V gene TRBV27 combines with J gene TRBJ2-5; D gene unclear. This CDR3 spans 14 amino acids. In germline, CDR1 is MNHEY, CDR2 SMNVEV (reference sequence). The ends were cut back, 0 bases at V and 1 base at J, with 6 bases in the middle.

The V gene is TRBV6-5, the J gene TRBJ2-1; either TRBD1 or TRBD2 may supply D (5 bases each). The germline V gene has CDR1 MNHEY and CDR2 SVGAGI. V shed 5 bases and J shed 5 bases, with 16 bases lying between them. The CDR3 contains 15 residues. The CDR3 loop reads CASSRTGTTNNEQFF. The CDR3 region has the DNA TGTGCCAGCAGTCGCACCGGGACGACGAACAATGAGCAGTTCTTC.

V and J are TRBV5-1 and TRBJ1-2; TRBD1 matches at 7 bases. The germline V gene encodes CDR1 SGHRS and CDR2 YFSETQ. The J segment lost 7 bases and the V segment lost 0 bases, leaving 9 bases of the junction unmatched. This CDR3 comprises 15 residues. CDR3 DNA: TGCGCCAGCAGCTTGGACCCTGACAGGGAGGGTGGCTACACCTTC. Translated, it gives CASSLDPDREGGYTF. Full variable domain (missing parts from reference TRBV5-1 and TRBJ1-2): KAGVTQTPRYLIKTRGQQVTLSCSPISGHRSVSWYQQTPGQGLQFLFEYFSETQRNKGNFPGRFSGRQFSNSRSEMNVSTLELGDSALYLCASSLDPDREGGYTFGSGTRLTVV.

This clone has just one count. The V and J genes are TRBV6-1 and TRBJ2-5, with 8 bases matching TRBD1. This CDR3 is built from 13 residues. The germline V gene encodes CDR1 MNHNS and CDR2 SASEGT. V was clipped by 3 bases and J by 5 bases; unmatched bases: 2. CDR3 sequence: CASSDRDRETQYF. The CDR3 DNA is TGTGCCAGCAGTGACAGGGACAGGGAGACCCAGTACTTC.

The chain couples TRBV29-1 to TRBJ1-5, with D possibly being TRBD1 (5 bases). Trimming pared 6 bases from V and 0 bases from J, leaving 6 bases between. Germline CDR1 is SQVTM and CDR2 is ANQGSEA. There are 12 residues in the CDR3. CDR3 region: CSVQDSNQPQHF. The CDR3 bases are TGCAGCGTACAGGATAGCAATCAGCCCCAGCATTTT.

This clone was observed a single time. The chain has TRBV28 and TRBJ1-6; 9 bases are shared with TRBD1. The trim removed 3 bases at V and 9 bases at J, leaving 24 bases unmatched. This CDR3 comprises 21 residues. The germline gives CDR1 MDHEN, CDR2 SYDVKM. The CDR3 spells CASSFPPTGGFFDPVFSPLHF. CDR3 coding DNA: TGTGCCAGCAGTTTCCCCCCGACAGGGGGTTTTTTTGATCCGGTTTTTTCACCCCTCCACTTT.

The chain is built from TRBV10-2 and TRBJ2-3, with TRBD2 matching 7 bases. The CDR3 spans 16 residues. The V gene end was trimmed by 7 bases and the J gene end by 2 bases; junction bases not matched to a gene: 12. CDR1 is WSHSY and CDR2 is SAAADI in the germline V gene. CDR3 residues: CASNWDAAGPTDTQYF. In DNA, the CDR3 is TGCGCCAGCAATTGGGATGCAGCGGGACCCACAGATACGCAGTATTTT.

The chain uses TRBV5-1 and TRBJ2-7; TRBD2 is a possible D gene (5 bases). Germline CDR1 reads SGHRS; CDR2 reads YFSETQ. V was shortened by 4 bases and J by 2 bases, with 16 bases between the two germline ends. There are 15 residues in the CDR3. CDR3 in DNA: TGCGCCAGCAGCCCATGGCACGAGGGTGCCTACGAGCAGTACTTC. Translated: CASSPWHEGAYEQYF.

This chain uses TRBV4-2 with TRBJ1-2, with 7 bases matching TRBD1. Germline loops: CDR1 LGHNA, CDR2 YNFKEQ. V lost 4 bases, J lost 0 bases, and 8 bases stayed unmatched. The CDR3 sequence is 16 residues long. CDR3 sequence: CASSPVTGTSNYGYTF. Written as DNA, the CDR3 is TGTGCCAGCAGCCCTGTGACAGGGACCTCTAACTATGGCTACACCTTC.